This is a list of T cell receptor beta chains from one sample in a study of cytomegalovirus exposure and HLA in healthy donors. Data came from immunoSEQ multiplex PCR; TCRdb stores just in-frame clones and leaves some out. There are around 150,000 clones in the sample; approximately 85% occur only once, and about 10% lies in the top ten. The specimen sequenced was PBMCs. The receptors here all came from a man between 45 and 60 years old in good health and CMV-seropositive. Both conserved end residues are trimmed from each CDR3. Each record gives: V gene, D gene, J gene, CDR3 protein. A D gene is named only where the DNA matches it firmly.

v_gene: TRBV21-1
d_gene: .
j_gene: TRBJ2-7
CDR3aa: ASSKPGLAGLPSEQY

v_gene: TRBV6-6
d_gene: TRBD2
j_gene: TRBJ2-2
CDR3aa: ASSYGPSGTGELF

v_gene: TRBV25-1
d_gene: .
j_gene: TRBJ1-2
CDR3aa: ASSLSAGGGYT

v_gene: TRBV7-6
d_gene: TRBD1
j_gene: TRBJ2-5
CDR3aa: ASSLGDRERQETQY

v_gene: TRBV7-2
d_gene: .
j_gene: TRBJ1-2
CDR3aa: ASSAVGANYGYT

v_gene: TRBV2
d_gene: .
j_gene: TRBJ1-5
CDR3aa: ASKRNSNQPQH

v_gene: TRBV27
d_gene: .
j_gene: TRBJ1-2
CDR3aa: ASSFRTQNYGYT

v_gene: TRBV5-5
d_gene: .
j_gene: TRBJ1-5
CDR3aa: ASSVYRSNQPQH

v_gene: TRBV30
d_gene: .
j_gene: TRBJ1-1
CDR3aa: AWTGGWNTEAF

v_gene: TRBV6-5
d_gene: .
j_gene: TRBJ2-1
CDR3aa: ASSRGNEQF

v_gene: TRBV18
d_gene: .
j_gene: TRBJ2-1
CDR3aa: ASSHSRGVSYNEQF

v_gene: TRBV28
d_gene: .
j_gene: TRBJ1-1
CDR3aa: ASSLMGAPEAF

v_gene: TRBV4-3
d_gene: .
j_gene: TRBJ2-1
CDR3aa: ASSQVGALNEQF

v_gene: TRBV7-7
d_gene: TRBD2
j_gene: TRBJ2-2
CDR3aa: ASSRAGGANTGELF

v_gene: TRBV7-2
d_gene: .
j_gene: TRBJ1-1
CDR3aa: ASSPDGGHGTEAF

v_gene: TRBV28
d_gene: .
j_gene: TRBJ1-1
CDR3aa: ASSFVQGYNTEAF

v_gene: TRBV7-9
d_gene: TRBD1
j_gene: TRBJ1-2
CDR3aa: ASSFFGTGNYGYT

v_gene: TRBV19
d_gene: TRBD1
j_gene: TRBJ2-7
CDR3aa: ASSPTDRAYEQY

v_gene: TRBV12-2
d_gene: .
j_gene: TRBJ2-7
CDR3aa: ASRSYRVTYEQY

v_gene: TRBV19
d_gene: TRBD1
j_gene: TRBJ1-2
CDR3aa: ASSISDRVRGYT

v_gene: TRBV29-1
d_gene: .
j_gene: TRBJ2-7
CDR3aa: SVALTSRYEQY

v_gene: TRBV4-2
d_gene: .
j_gene: TRBJ2-3
CDR3aa: ASSQDLNRVDTQY

v_gene: TRBV6-6
d_gene: .
j_gene: TRBJ2-1
CDR3aa: ASRTPGGRDEQF

v_gene: TRBV19
d_gene: TRBD1
j_gene: TRBJ1-1
CDR3aa: ASSPLLGQANTEAF

v_gene: TRBV2
d_gene: .
j_gene: TRBJ1-1
CDR3aa: ASSVGAGEAF

v_gene: TRBV28
d_gene: TRBD1
j_gene: TRBJ2-7
CDR3aa: ATYRDRGRYLHYEQY

v_gene: TRBV7-2
d_gene: TRBD2
j_gene: TRBJ2-4
CDR3aa: ASSPSGELAKNIQY

v_gene: TRBV19
d_gene: .
j_gene: TRBJ2-1
CDR3aa: ASSIGFLGYNEQF

v_gene: TRBV2
d_gene: TRBD2
j_gene: TRBJ2-1
CDR3aa: ASRGTSGPQRDEQF

v_gene: TRBV6-4
d_gene: .
j_gene: TRBJ1-1
CDR3aa: ASSATGGGWTEAF

v_gene: TRBV6-6
d_gene: .
j_gene: TRBJ2-7
CDR3aa: ASSSPGSEEIYEQY

v_gene: TRBV5-8
d_gene: TRBD1
j_gene: TRBJ2-3
CDR3aa: ASSLPGQGVDTQY

v_gene: TRBV7-9
d_gene: TRBD2
j_gene: .
CDR3aa: ASSLDPSGSYEQY

v_gene: TRBV9
d_gene: TRBD2
j_gene: TRBJ2-7
CDR3aa: ASSVGLAGEYEQY

v_gene: TRBV7-3
d_gene: .
j_gene: TRBJ2-2
CDR3aa: ASSSKGTGELF

v_gene: TRBV2
d_gene: .
j_gene: TRBJ2-1
CDR3aa: ASRQGNEQF

v_gene: TRBV4-1
d_gene: .
j_gene: TRBJ2-1
CDR3aa: ASSQDSLHEQF

v_gene: TRBV5-1
d_gene: .
j_gene: TRBJ2-7
CDR3aa: ASSLARADYEQY

v_gene: TRBV28
d_gene: .
j_gene: TRBJ1-1
CDR3aa: ASSLLVNTEAF

v_gene: TRBV5-4
d_gene: TRBD1
j_gene: TRBJ1-5
CDR3aa: ASSLRTGGARSGNQPQH

v_gene: TRBV6-5
d_gene: .
j_gene: TRBJ1-1
CDR3aa: ASSYSEASRDTEAF

v_gene: TRBV11-3
d_gene: TRBD1
j_gene: TRBJ2-2
CDR3aa: ASSLVLGTGSSGELF

v_gene: TRBV6-6
d_gene: .
j_gene: TRBJ1-4
CDR3aa: ASSFPGPNEKLF

v_gene: TRBV5-1
d_gene: .
j_gene: TRBJ2-6
CDR3aa: ASSLLSGSLGANVLT

v_gene: TRBV7-9
d_gene: .
j_gene: TRBJ2-7
CDR3aa: ASTPVFASYEQY

v_gene: TRBV7-3
d_gene: TRBD2
j_gene: TRBJ2-7
CDR3aa: ASSLPSSGRNEQY

v_gene: TRBV10-3
d_gene: .
j_gene: TRBJ2-3
CDR3aa: AISRDLKRHTDTQY

v_gene: TRBV5-1
d_gene: .
j_gene: TRBJ1-1
CDR3aa: ASSLARGGTEAF